Listed below are T cell receptor beta chains from one sample, sequenced in a study of blood T cell repertoires in COVID-19. TCRdb's copy holds only in-frame clones and misses some; the assay was immunoSEQ multiplex PCR. The sample includes about 180,000 clones, about nine tenths seen only once; the top ten take approximately 4%. Sample: peripheral blood. All receptors derive from a woman younger than 45 with acute or convalescent COVID-19. The conserved cysteine and the conserved F or W are not part of the CDR3 here.

v_call	j_call	cdr3_aa
TRBV6-5	TRBJ2-3	ASMWTGEDTQY
TRBV5-1	TRBJ2-7	ASAWGGSGSYEQY
TRBV28	TRBJ1-5	ASSTDPNQPQH
TRBV27	TRBJ1-6	ASSFRGISLFSPLH
TRBV2	TRBJ2-5	ASIYSETQY
TRBV10-3	TRBJ2-3	AIREADTQY
TRBV5-6	TRBJ2-4	ASSLRGEHIQY
TRBV11-3	TRBJ2-1	ASSFVTLAGSIYGEQF
TRBV5-4	TRBJ2-5	ASSLAGAGAETQY
TRBV28	TRBJ1-2	ASTQRGDLGYT
TRBV28	TRBJ2-7	ASSFSEQY
TRBV3-1/TRBV3-2	TRBJ2-1	ASSQSGTLNEQF
TRBV7-9	TRBJ2-2	AGGTGTNTGELF
TRBV5-1	TRBJ1-2	ASSLADGTGFYGYT
TRBV28	TRBJ1-1	ASKGTGYMNTEAF
TRBV4-1	TRBJ2-1	ASSQTGPLAGGRYNEQF
TRBV2	TRBJ1-4	ASNPGNGNEKLF
TRBV29-1	TRBJ1-2	SVGVQVEFGYT
TRBV2	TRBJ2-7	ASSEARGPEQY
TRBV28	TRBJ2-3	ASSFKQFTDTQY
TRBV5-1	TRBJ2-1	ASSLRQGAYNEQF
TRBV5-1	TRBJ1-6	ASSFQGNNSPLH
TRBV28	TRBJ1-3	ASSSGTGGTTIY
TRBV9	TRBJ2-2	ASSARTGGNTGELF
TRBV12-3/TRBV12-4	TRBJ2-1	ASSLGLNNEQF
TRBV15	TRBJ2-7	ATNRQGTSEQY
TRBV19	TRBJ1-5	ASSIFGASRNQPQH
TRBV3-1/TRBV3-2	TRBJ2-3	ASSQDPAAGTDTQY
TRBV5-1	TRBJ2-1	ASSLKLAGVANEQF
TRBV6-2/TRBV6-3	TRBJ2-5	ASSYGRQETQY
TRBV4-1	TRBJ2-7	ASSLGSSGNYEQY
TRBV4-1	TRBJ1-5	ASSQDSDSGMPQH
TRBV9	TRBJ1-4	ASSGEQGFPEKLF
TRBV18	TRBJ1-5	ASSPSGGNQPQH
TRBV6-6	TRBJ2-7	ASSYLRGFTYEQY
TRBV7-6	TRBJ2-1	ASSLGGGVGRPDNEQF
TRBV7-8	TRBJ2-4	ASSLGGPGNIQY
TRBV10-3	TRBJ2-7	AISGGVSYEQY
TRBV2	TRBJ2-5	ASSEIRRETQY
TRBV5-4	TRBJ2-1	ASSYSGSGSNEQF